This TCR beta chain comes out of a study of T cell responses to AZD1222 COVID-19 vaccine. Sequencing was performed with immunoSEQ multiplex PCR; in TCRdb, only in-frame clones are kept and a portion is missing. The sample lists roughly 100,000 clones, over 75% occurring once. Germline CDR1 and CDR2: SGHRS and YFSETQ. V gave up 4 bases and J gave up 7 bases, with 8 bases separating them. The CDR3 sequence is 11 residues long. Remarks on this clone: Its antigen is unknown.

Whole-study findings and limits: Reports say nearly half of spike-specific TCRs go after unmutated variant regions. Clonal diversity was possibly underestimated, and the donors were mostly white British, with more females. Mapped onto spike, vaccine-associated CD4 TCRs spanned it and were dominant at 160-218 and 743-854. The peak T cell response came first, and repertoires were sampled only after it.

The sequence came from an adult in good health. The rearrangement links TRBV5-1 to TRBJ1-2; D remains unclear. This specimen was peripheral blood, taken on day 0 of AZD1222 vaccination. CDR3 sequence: CASSPGFGYTF. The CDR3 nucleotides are TGCGCCAGCAGCCCGGGTTTTGGCTACACCTTC.